This note documents a single TCR beta chain sequence. This sample was included in a study of blood T cell repertoires in COVID-19. The overall study: Acute and convalescent COVID-19 specimens originated in the United States, Italy and Spain. The cDNA or gDNA used as material had been derived from T cells, B-cell-depleted T cells, or PBMCs.

V lost 1 base to trimming and J lost 5 bases, with 9 bases between them. CDR1 is MGHDK and CDR2 is SYGVNS in the germline V gene. The CDR3 contains 14 residues. In the original workflow: Amplification with reference gene primers provided the estimates of nucleated cell counts. Clones were sequenced by immunoSEQ multiplex PCR, and TCRdb holds only the in-frame ones, with some missing. V and J calls and clone size follow that table, whereas D and trimming were derived from the DNA. The sample includes 30,000 to 45,000 clones, about 77% seen only once; the top ten take about 33%. What was sequenced was peripheral blood. The chain recombines TRBV25-1 with TRBJ2-1, with D possibly being TRBD2 (6 bases). The TCR sequence derives from a man aged 55 to 69 with acute or convalescent COVID-19. The CDR3 protein is CASSEFGGNNEQFF. Written as DNA, the CDR3 is TGTGCCAGCAGTGAATTCGGAGGGAACAATGAGCAGTTCTTC.